The subject of this entry is one T cell receptor beta chain. The antigen remains unidentified. CDR1 and CDR2 (germline): SGHTA, FQGNSA. V was clipped by 5 bases and J by 0 bases; unmatched bases: 6. The CDR3 spans 16 residues. Data came from immunoSEQ multiplex PCR; TCRdb stores just in-frame clones and leaves some out. The profile covers more than 150,000 clones, with 92% appearing a single time and 10% taken by the ten largest. The sample is drawn from a study of T cell responses to AZD1222 COVID-19 vaccine. Study-level points and caveats: Only a handful of people who got AZD1222 tested seropositive at baseline. White British donors predominated, females outnumbered males, and clonal diversity was possibly underestimated. Researchers took repertoire samples only after the peak T cell response had come.

The starting material was peripheral blood, obtained on day 0 of AZD1222 vaccination. The V call is TRBV7-2, the J call TRBJ2-1, with 8 bases that match TRBD1. The sequence was collected from an adult in good health. The CDR3 nucleotides are TGTGCCAGCAGCCCCTCCGGACAGGGCTCCTACAATGAGCAGTTCTTC. As protein: CASSPSGQGSYNEQFF.